Here is one TCR beta chain with its context. Its specificity is not known. This sample stems from a study of shared clonotypes between healthy human individuals. Study-level results: The small donor group covered limited genetic and exposure diversity. Specimens sampled were limited to blood, with tissue repertoires likely differing.

Each subset's genomic DNA was shared equally among a number of immunoSEQ plates. Sequencing used immunoSEQ multiplex PCR; TCRdb keeps in-frame clones, though not all of them. Of about 1.9 million clones detected, 93% appear once; the ten largest clones hold 1.5% to 2%. Naive CD8 cells comprised CD45RO-negative, CCR7-positively selected cells, excluding terminally differentiated effector memory CD45RA+ cells. What was sequenced was naive CD8+ T cells from PBMCs. The sequence was obtained from a man aged 18 to 29 in good health. Some clones in this sample may be carry-over from other donors' samples.

CDR3 in amino acids: CASSLGLSRTDTQYF. CDR3 in DNA: TGTGCCAGCAGCTTAGGACTTTCCCGCACAGATACGCAGTATTTT. The V gene is TRBV7-9, the J gene TRBJ2-3, with no clear D. The CDR3 is 15 amino acids. Trimming cost V 1 base and J 1 base, with 9 bases left between them. Per the germline V gene, CDR1 is SEHNR and CDR2 is FQNEAQ (reference sequence).